This TCR beta chain is drawn from a study of blood T cell repertoires in COVID-19 (TCRdb year 2020). For the wider study: Collaborator samples came from the United States, Italy and Spain and covered acute and convalescent phases of COVID-19. Nearly every sample came with metadata listing a de-identified subject ID, COVID-19 status, age in years and sex. The samples were drawn from two sources: the first 160 participants of the ongoing ImmuneRACE study, and 1,000 to 1,500 subjects contributed by 6 global collaborators. The prospective study material was composed of cDNA or gDNA derived from T cells, B-cell-depleted T cells, or PBMCs. The repertoires were made available in a free public database intended to serve as a resource for research on the immune response to SARS-CoV-2. Subjects who had been exposed to COVID-19, were actively infected with it, or had recovered from it provided the deeply sampled blood TCRbeta repertoires that made up the dataset. HLA class I and class II types, where available, came from metadata supplied by the sample provider rather than from assay-based typing.

Sequences SGHRS (CDR1) and YFSETQ (CDR2) are obtained from the germline V gene. Spanning cysteine to phenylalanine, the CDR3 consists of 14 amino acids. CDR3 DNA only is kept here, 42 bases in frame from base 1. Relative to germline, V is 3 bases shorter and J is 1 base shorter, with 11 bases between their ends. Enrolling through a virtual design, the prospective study's participants ranged in age from roughly 18 to 90 years and lived across 20 to 25 United States geographic areas. In the prospective study, participants were assigned to cohorts based on the clinical history participants reported in a screening survey and a study questionnaire. ImmuneRACE Cohort 3 recovered participants were defined by two consecutive negative NP/OP PCR tests, healthcare professional clearance, or symptom resolution. In the prospective study, whole blood, serum and a nasopharyngeal or oropharyngeal swab were collected from each participant by mobile phlebotomists. Participants in the prospective study had the option to provide additional blood draws and questionnaires over an approximately 2-month period. Prospective study blood samples were shipped either frozen or at room temperature before DNA extraction.

This clone was observed a few times. This receptor's antigen is unknown. Per-base qualities were not stored, and no clone one base away is much larger. On the study overall, not on this receptor specifically: How much clinical and demographic metadata was included differed by source and by participant, and the metadata was provided uncurated.

TCRbeta CDR3 regions were amplified from genomic DNA using the immunoSEQ Assay, a bias-controlled multiplex PCR. The source study handled its data this way. Nucleated cell counts per sample were estimated from amplification of reference gene primers within the assay. Sequence reads were collapsed and filtered to measure the absolute abundance of every unique TCRbeta CDR3 rearrangement. For each sample, productive Simpson clonality was calculated as the square root of Simpson's diversity index over productive rearrangements. TCRdb carries this immuneACCESS record with in-frame sequences only. Its versions omit some clonotypes, under half of them owing to an unresolved V gene in the studies checked, with the rest unexplained. D and trimming come from the DNA, and the V and J calls and clone size come from that table. The sample contains roughly 200,000 clones, roughly 83% of them found a single time. The ten largest clones capture 8% to 10% of the sample.

Recombination joined TRBV5-1 with TRBJ2-7; the best D guess is TRBD1, with 5 bases matching. The sample consisted of PBMCs or T cells enriched from blood (not recorded which). This sequence originates from a woman aged 25 to 39 who had recovered from COVID-19. At the DNA level, the sequence is TGCGCCAGCAGCTCTACAGGTGAATCCTACGAGCAGTACTTC. This sequence encodes CASSSTGESYEQYF. Extended through the reference TRBV5-1 and TRBJ2-7 proteins, this CDR3 yields the full variable domain: KAGVTQTPRYLIKTRGQQVTLSCSPISGHRSVSWYQQTPGQGLQFLFEYFSETQRNKGNFPGRFSGRQFSNSRSEMNVSTLELGDSALYLCASSSTGESYEQYFGPGTRLTVT.